Here is one T cell receptor beta chain with its context. Its antigen is not identified. Time point specified: week 5, during vaccination. The investigators gave 300 ug of mutant IDH1 20-mer peptide in each vaccine dose, together with topical imiquimod. TCRdb keeps only in-frame clones here, not all; method: immunoSEQ multiplex PCR. Of under 95,000 clones in the sample, roughly nine tenths are singletons; the top ten hold approximately 0.58%. This sample was taken from a study of a mutant IDH1 vaccine in newly diagnosed glioma. The germline gives CDR1 SGHNT, CDR2 YENEEA. CDR3 size: 13 residues. The V end was cut by 6 bases, the J end by 7 bases, with 13 bases between.

This clonotype originated in a woman aged 50 to 60 with glioma. Sequencing was performed on PBMCs, taken from a glioma patient whose treatment included an IDH1 peptide vaccine. The genes are TRBV11-3 and TRBJ2-1; possibly TRBD1 or TRBD2 for D (6 bases each). The CDR3 region has the DNA TGTGCCAGCAGAACAGAAGGGGGGAATGAGCAGTTCTTC. Its protein product is CASRTEGGNEQFF.